These 21 T cell receptor beta chains share one sample of origin, sequenced in a study of early T cells in non-severe SARS-CoV-2 infection. TCRdb used MiXCR to reprocess the 5' RACE reads, holding one entry per CDR3 protein. The sample has fewer than 65,000 distinct CDR3 sequences, roughly 9.3% seen once. The sequencing input was whole blood. Receptors were obtained from an adult who was a healthcare worker with PCR-confirmed SARS-CoV-2 infection or an uninfected control (not recorded which).

The chain is built from TRBV6-2 or TRBV6-3 and TRBJ2-2, with D perhaps matching TRBD2 (5 bases). This CDR3 has 13 residues. With 7 bases removed from V and 5 bases from J, the gap between germline ends came to 11 bases. Germline CDR1 reads MNHEY; CDR2 reads SVGEGT. CDR3 sequence (DNA): TGTGCCAGCACCACGACGGGGACCGGGGAGCTGTTTTTT. Encoded protein: CASTTTGTGELFF.

This clonotype was detected ten times or more. This chain links TRBV7-2 with TRBJ1-1, with a tentative D call TRBD1 (5 bases). The CDR3 loop spans 15 amino acids. V was pared by 0 bases and J by 4 bases, with 12 bases between. CDR1 is SGHTA and CDR2 is FQGNSA in the germline V gene. The chain's CDR3 is CASSLAGRDLTEAFF. CDR3 nucleotide sequence: TGTGCCAGCAGCTTAGCCGGCAGGGACCTCACTGAAGCTTTCTTT. Full variable domain (rest looked up from reference TRBV7-2 and TRBJ1-1): GAGVSQSPSNKVTEKGKDVELRCDPISGHTALYWYRQSLGQGLEFLIYFQGNSAPDKSGLPSDRFSAERTGGSVSTLTIQRTQQEDSAVYLCASSLAGRDLTEAFFGQGTRLTVV.

This clonotype was seen repeatedly, ten times or more. For the CDR3, the DNA is TGTGCCAGCAGCCCCCCCGTGGTCTACGAGCAGTACTTC. Translated, it gives CASSPPVVYEQYF. The chain employs TRBV7-9 and TRBJ2-7; no firm D call. Germline lookup yields CDR1 SEHNR and CDR2 FQNEAQ (reference sequence). The V end was cut by 5 bases, the J end by 3 bases, with 11 bases between. The CDR3 extends over 13 amino acids.

This clonotype showed up many times. J is TRBJ2-1 and V is TRBV6-2 or TRBV6-3; the match to TRBD1 covers 11 bases. There are 19 residues in the CDR3. V was clipped by 2 bases and J by 1 base; unmatched bases: 10. CDR1 MNHEY and CDR2 SVGEGT come from the germline V gene. CDR3 DNA sequence: TGTGCCAGCAGTTACACCCTTGGGACAGGGGGAGGATCCTACAATGAGCAGTTCTTC. This sequence encodes CASSYTLGTGGGSYNEQFF.

This clonotype appeared many times. The CDR3 spells CATSDFFGGGDTQYF. For the CDR3, the DNA is TGTGCCACCAGTGATTTTTTCGGGGGAGGCGATACGCAGTATTTT. The J gene is TRBJ2-3, the V gene TRBV24-1, with D possibly being TRBD2 (6 bases). Germline V gene data show CDR1 as KGHDR and CDR2 as SFDVKD. The CDR3 consists of 15 residues. V was cut by 1 base and J by 6 bases, with 13 bases left in between.

This clonotype was found a few times. The V and J genes are TRBV5-1 and TRBJ1-1, with D uncertain. The CDR3 spans 17 residues. From germline, CDR1 is SGHRS and CDR2 YFSETQ. V was trimmed by 0 bases and J by 1 base, leaving 16 bases between them. The CDR3 here is CASSLDRSSGRNTEAFF. Here the CDR3 DNA reads TGCGCCAGCAGCTTGGACCGGTCTTCTGGGAGGAACACTGAAGCTTTCTTT.

This clonotype was recorded a few times. The chain links TRBV19 to TRBJ2-7; D is perhaps TRBD2 (6 bases). The germline CDR1 and CDR2 sequences are LNHDA and SQIVND (reference sequence). Trimming took 6 bases from V and 3 from J, leaving 12 bases between them. This CDR3 comprises 13 residues. CDR3 bases: TGTGCCAGTAGGGGGACTCGACTCTACGAGCAGTACTTC. Protein: CASRGTRLYEQYF.

This clonotype was picked up many times. This chain joins TRBV9 and TRBJ2-2; D is uncertain. CDR1 and CDR2 from the germline V gene are SGDLS and YYNGEE. Trimming shortened V by 0 bases and J by 6 bases, and 3 bases separated the two germline ends. This CDR3 comprises 12 residues. The DNA for the CDR3 is TGTGCCAGCAGCGTAGTGGCCGGGGAGCTGTTTTTT. Its translation: CASSVVAGELFF.

The genes are TRBV29-1 and TRBJ2-7; a weak D match, TRBD2 (5 bases). This CDR3 contains 13 residues. Trimming cost V 2 bases and J 6 bases, with 14 bases left between them. Germline CDR1 SQVTM, CDR2 ANQGSEA. This chain's CDR3 is CSVELATSVEQYF. CDR3 sequence (DNA): TGCAGCGTTGAATTAGCGACTTCCGTCGAGCAGTACTTC.

This clonotype was observed at least ten times. The chain recombines TRBV19 with TRBJ2-2, with D possibly called TRBD1 or TRBD2 (5 bases each). The CDR3 sequence is 15 residues long. The germline CDR1 and CDR2 sequences are LNHDA and SQIVND (reference sequence). Trimming removed 7 bases from V and 1 base from J, with 13 bases in between. The CDR3 DNA sequence: TGTGCCAGTAAGACCGGGACCTTGAACACCGGGGAGCTGTTTTTT. Encoded protein: CASKTGTLNTGELFF. The variable domain in full, completed from reference TRBV19 and TRBJ2-2, reads DGGITQSPKYLFRKEGQNVTLSCEQNLNHDAMYWYRQDPGQGLRLIYYSQIVNDFQKGDIAEGYSVSREKKESFPLTVTSAQKNPTAFYLCASKTGTLNTGELFFGEGSRLTVL.

This clonotype came up many times. The chain has TRBV20-1 and TRBJ1-1; D remains ambiguous. Between the trimmed V and J ends, which lost 3 bases and 1 base, there was a span of 9 bases. CDR1 is DFQATT, CDR2 SNEGSKA, per germline (reference sequence). The CDR3 consists of 13 residues. Here the CDR3 reads CSARSDWNTEAFF. DNA of the CDR3: TGCAGTGCTAGGTCGGACTGGAACACTGAAGCTTTCTTT.

This clonotype was counted at least ten times. V gene TRBV2 combines with J gene TRBJ2-3, with 8 bases identical to TRBD2. Looked up from germline, CDR1 is SNHLY and CDR2 is FYNNEI. This CDR3 spans 16 amino acids. J was trimmed by 2 bases and V by 3 bases; bases with no gene match: 7. CDR3: CASSEGAGGLTDTQYF. The CDR3 nucleotides are TGTGCCAGCAGTGAGGGTGCGGGAGGCCTCACAGATACGCAGTATTTT. Together with reference TRBV2 and TRBJ2-3, the CDR3 gives the full variable domain: EPEVTQTPSHQVTQMGQEVILRCVPISNHLYFYWYRQILGQKVEFLVSFYNNEISEKSEIFDDQFSVERPDGSNFTLKIRSTKLEDSAMYFCASSEGAGGLTDTQYFGPGTRLTVL.

The rearrangement links TRBV5-1 to TRBJ2-2; no clear D gene. Germline assignment: CDR1 SGHRS and CDR2 YFSETQ. V dropped 4 bases and J dropped 6 bases, with 4 bases sitting between them. CDR3 size: 11 residues. The CDR3 loop is CASSLPGELFF. CDR3 in DNA: TGCGCCAGCAGCCTCCCCGGGGAGCTGTTTTTT.

This clonotype was counted a few times. The V call is TRBV6-1, the J call TRBJ1-2; the match to TRBD1 covers 9 bases. With V trimmed by 5 bases and J by 2 bases, 6 bases remained unmatched. CDR3 length: 15 residues. Germline CDR1 is MNHNS and CDR2 is SASEGT. The CDR3 loop reads CASSSPGQGNYGYTF. As DNA, the CDR3 is TGTGCCAGCAGTTCTCCGGGACAGGGCAACTATGGCTACACCTTC.

This clonotype turned up a few times. The J gene is TRBJ1-1, the V gene TRBV10-3; 9 nucleotides line up with TRBD1. The V segment lost 2 bases and the J segment 4 bases; nucleotides outside the gene matches: 2. Germline CDR1 reads ENHRY; CDR2 reads SYGVKD. The CDR3 is 14 residues long. The CDR3, as DNA: TGTGCCATCAGTGAGGGGACAGGGTCCACTGAAGCTTTCTTT. It is translated as CAISEGTGSTEAFF.

This clonotype was observed at least ten times. The CDR3 bases are TGCAGCGTTGCTGGGACAGCCTACGAGCAGTACTTC. Amino acid sequence: CSVAGTAYEQYF. V usage is TRBV29-1 and J usage is TRBJ2-7, with TRBD1 matching 7 bases. From germline, CDR1 is SQVTM and CDR2 ANQGSEA. The trim removed 4 bases at V and 2 bases at J, leaving 2 bases unmatched. The CDR3 is made up of 12 amino acids.

This clonotype was counted many times. This rearrangement joins TRBV29-1 to TRBJ2-7, with D unresolved. Looked up from germline, CDR1 is SQVTM and CDR2 is ANQGSEA. The CDR3 extends over 12 amino acids. V was shortened by 6 bases and J by 0 bases, with 9 bases between the two germline ends. The CDR3 region has the DNA TGCAGCGTGCTCAGGAGCTCCTACGAGCAGTACTTC. Translated: CSVLRSSYEQYF.

This clonotype was counted a few times. The chain combines TRBV28 with TRBJ1-2; D is unresolved. There are 12 residues in the CDR3. Germline V gene data show CDR1 as MDHEN and CDR2 as SYDVKM. V was pared by 5 bases and J by 2 bases, with 6 bases between. The CDR3, as DNA: TGTGCCAGCAGTCGTCTCAACTATGGCTACACCTTC. Amino acids: CASSRLNYGYTF.

This clonotype appeared many times. CDR3 sequence reads: CASSLKGVLVQGRGGELFF. The CDR3, as DNA: TGTGCCAGCAGTTTGAAGGGCGTATTGGTCCAGGGACGGGGCGGGGAGCTGTTTTTT. The gene calls are TRBV27 and TRBJ2-2; either TRBD1 or TRBD2 may fit D (5 bases each). Germline V gives CDR1 MNHEY, CDR2 SMNVEV (reference sequence). CDR3 length equals 19 residues. V gave up 3 bases and J gave up 7 bases, with 27 bases separating them.

The sample holds a few counts of this clonotype. The chain has TRBV20-1 and TRBJ2-2; tentatively, D is TRBD1 (5 bases). The CDR3 loop spans 16 amino acids. Germline loops: CDR1 DFQATT, CDR2 SNEGSKA (reference sequence). With 2 bases removed from V and 1 base from J, the gap between germline ends came to 14 bases. The CDR3: CSARTVRAENTGELFF. The DNA of the CDR3 is TGCAGTGCTAGAACGGTCAGGGCCGAGAACACCGGGGAGCTGTTTTTT.

This clonotype has a count of ten or more. CDR3 sequence reads: CASSQDRGRSSYNSPLHF. The DNA for the CDR3 is TGCGCCAGCAGCCAAGATCGGGGTAGAAGCTCCTATAATTCACCCCTCCACTTT. The chain links TRBV4-1 to TRBJ1-6; D is uncertain. V dropped 0 bases and J dropped 0 bases, with 12 bases sitting between them. There are 18 residues in the CDR3. Germline V gene data show CDR1 as MGHRA and CDR2 as YSYEKL.